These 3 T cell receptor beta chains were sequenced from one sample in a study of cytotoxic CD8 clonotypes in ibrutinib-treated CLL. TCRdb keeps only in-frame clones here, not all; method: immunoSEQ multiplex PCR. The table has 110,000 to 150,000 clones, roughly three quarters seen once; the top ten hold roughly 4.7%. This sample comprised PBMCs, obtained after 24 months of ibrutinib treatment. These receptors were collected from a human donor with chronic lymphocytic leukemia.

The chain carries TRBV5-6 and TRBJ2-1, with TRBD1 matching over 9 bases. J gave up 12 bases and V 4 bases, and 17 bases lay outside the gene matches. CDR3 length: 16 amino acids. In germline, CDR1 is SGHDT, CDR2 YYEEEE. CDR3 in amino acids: CASSPEWDRVGLMQFF. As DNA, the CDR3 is TGTGCCAGCAGCCCGGAATGGGACAGGGTGGGTCTGATGCAGTTCTTC.

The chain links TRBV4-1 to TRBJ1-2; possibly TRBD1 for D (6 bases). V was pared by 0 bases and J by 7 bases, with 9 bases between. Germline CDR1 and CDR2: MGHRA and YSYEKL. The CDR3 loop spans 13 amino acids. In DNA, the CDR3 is TGCGCCAGCAGCCAAGATGGGGGCCGTGGCTACACCTTC. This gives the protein CASSQDGGRGYTF.

CDR3 sequence (DNA): TGTGCCAGCAGTTTCCCGGGGCTGGTGGGTGGCTACACCTTC. Protein sequence: CASSFPGLVGGYTF. The rearrangement links TRBV28 to TRBJ1-2, with a possible D match to TRBD1 (5 bases). V gave up 3 bases and J gave up 7 bases, with 15 bases separating them. CDR3 length: 14 amino acids. The germline CDR1 and CDR2 sequences are MDHEN and SYDVKM.